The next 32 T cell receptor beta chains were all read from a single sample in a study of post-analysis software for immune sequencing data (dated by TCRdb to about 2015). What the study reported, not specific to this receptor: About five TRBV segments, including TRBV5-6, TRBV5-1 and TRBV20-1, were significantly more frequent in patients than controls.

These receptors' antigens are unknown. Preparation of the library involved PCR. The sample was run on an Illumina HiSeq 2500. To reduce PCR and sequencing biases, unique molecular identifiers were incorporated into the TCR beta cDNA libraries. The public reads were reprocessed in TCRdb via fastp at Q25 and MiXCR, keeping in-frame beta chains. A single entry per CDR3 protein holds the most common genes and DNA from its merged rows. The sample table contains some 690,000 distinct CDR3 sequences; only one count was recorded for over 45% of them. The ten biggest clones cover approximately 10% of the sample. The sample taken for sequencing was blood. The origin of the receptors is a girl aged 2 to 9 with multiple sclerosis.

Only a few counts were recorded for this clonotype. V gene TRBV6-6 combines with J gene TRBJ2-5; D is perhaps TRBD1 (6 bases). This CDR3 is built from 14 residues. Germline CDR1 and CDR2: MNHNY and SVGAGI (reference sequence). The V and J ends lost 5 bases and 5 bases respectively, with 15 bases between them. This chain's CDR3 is CASSENRGLETQYF. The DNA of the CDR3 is TGTGCCAGCAGTGAGAATAGGGGGTTGGAGACCCAGTACTTC.

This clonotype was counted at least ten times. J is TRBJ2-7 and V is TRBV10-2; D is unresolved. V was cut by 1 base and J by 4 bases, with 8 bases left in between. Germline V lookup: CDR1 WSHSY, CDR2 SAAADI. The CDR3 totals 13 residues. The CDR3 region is CASSEYGTYEQYF. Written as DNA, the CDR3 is TGCGCCAGCAGTGAGTATGGAACTTACGAGCAGTACTTC.

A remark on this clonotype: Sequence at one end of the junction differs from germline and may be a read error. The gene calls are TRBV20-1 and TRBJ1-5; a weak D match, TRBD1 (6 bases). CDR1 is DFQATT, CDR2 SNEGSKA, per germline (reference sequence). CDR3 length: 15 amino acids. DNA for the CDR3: TGCAGTGCCAGAGGGCAGGGGTCCACCAATCAGCCCCAGCATTTT. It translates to CSARGQGSTNQPQHF.

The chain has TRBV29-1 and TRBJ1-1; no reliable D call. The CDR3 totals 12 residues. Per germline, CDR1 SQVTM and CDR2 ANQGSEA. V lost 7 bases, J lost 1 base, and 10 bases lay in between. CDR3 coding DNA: TGCAGCGGCCGCAGACCGAACACTGAAGCTTTCTTT. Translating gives CSGRRPNTEAFF.

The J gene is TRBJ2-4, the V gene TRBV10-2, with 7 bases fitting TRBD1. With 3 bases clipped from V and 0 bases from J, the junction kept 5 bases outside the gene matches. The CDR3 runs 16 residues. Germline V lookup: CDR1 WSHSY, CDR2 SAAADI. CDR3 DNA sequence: TGCGCCAGCAGTGACTCGAGGGGGCTAGCCAAAAACATTCAGTACTTC. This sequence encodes CASSDSRGLAKNIQYF.

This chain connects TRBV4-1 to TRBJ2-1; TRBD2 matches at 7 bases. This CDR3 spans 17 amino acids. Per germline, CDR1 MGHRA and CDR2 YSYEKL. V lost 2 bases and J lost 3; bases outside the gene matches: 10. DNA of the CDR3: TGCGCCAGCAGCCAACCCACTGGGGGAGGGAACTACAATGAGCAGTTCTTC. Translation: CASSQPTGGGNYNEQFF.

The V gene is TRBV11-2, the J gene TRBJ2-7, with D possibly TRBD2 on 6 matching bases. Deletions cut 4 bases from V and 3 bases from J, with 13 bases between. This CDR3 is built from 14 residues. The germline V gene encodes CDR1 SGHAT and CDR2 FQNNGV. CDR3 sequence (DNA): TGTGCCAGCAGCTATTCGGGACTTTTCTACGAGCAGTACTTC. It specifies CASSYSGLFYEQYF. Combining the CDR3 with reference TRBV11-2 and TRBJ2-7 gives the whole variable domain EAGVAQSPRYKIIEKRQSVAFWCNPISGHATLYWYQQILGQGPKLLIQFQNNGVVDDSQLPKDRFSAERLKGVDSTLKIQPAKLEDSAVYLCASSYSGLFYEQYFGPGTRLTVT.

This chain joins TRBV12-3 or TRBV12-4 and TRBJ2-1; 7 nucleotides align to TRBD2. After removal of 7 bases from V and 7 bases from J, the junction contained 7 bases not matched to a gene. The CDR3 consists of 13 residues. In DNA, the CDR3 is TGTGCCAGCACAAGCGGGGAGGGGAATGAGCAGTTCTTC. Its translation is CASTSGEGNEQFF.

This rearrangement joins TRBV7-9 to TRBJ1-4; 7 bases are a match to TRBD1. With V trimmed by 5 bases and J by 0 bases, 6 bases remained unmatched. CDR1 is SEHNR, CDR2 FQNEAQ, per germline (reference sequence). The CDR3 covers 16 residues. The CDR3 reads CASSASGGPTNEKLFF. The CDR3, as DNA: TGTGCCAGCAGCGCCTCAGGGGGGCCAACTAATGAAAAACTGTTTTTT.

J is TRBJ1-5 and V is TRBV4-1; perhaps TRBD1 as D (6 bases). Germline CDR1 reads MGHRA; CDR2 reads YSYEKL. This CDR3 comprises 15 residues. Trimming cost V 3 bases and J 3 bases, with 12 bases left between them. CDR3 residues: CASSQETGPNQPQHF. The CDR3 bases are TGCGCCAGCAGCCAGGAGACAGGTCCCAATCAGCCCCAGCATTTT.

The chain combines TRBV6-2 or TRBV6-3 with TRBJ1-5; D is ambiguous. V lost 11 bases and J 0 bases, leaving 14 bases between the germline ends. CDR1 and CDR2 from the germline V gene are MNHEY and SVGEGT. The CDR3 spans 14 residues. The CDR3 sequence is CACGRTDSNQPQHF. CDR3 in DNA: TGTGCCTGCGGCAGGACGGATAGCAATCAGCCCCAGCATTTT.

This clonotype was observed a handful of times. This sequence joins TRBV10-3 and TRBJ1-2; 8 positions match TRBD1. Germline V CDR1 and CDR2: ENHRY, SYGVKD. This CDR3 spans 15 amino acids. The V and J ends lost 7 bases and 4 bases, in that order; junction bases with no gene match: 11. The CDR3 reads CAITRGQGRSYGYTF. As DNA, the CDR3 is TGTGCCATCACAAGAGGACAGGGTAGAAGCTATGGCTACACCTTC.

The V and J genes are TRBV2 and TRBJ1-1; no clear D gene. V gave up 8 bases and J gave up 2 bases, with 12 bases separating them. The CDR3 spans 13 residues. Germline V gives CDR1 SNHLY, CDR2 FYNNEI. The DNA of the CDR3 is TGTGCCAGCGGCGCCGGCCTAAACACTGAAGCTTTCTTT. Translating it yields CASGAGLNTEAFF. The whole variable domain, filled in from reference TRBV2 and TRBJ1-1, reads EPEVTQTPSHQVTQMGQEVILRCVPISNHLYFYWYRQILGQKVEFLVSFYNNEISEKSEIFDDQFSVERPDGSNFTLKIRSTKLEDSAMYFCASGAGLNTEAFFGQGTRLTVV.

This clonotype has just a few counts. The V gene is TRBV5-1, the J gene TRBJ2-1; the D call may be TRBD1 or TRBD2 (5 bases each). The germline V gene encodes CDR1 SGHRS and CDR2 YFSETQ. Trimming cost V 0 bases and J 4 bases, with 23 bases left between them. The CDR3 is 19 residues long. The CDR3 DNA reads TGCGCCAGCAGCTTGGCCGGTAGAAAGGTGGGGGTAGGTTACAATGAGCAGTTCTTC. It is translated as CASSLAGRKVGVGYNEQFF.

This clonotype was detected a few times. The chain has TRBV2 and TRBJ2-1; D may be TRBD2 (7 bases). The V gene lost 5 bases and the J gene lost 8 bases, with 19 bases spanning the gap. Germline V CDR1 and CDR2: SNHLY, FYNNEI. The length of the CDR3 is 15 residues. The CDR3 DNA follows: TGTGCCAGCAGTCCCCAGGTGGGGGGGGCGGATGAGCAGTTCTTC. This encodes CASSPQVGGADEQFF.

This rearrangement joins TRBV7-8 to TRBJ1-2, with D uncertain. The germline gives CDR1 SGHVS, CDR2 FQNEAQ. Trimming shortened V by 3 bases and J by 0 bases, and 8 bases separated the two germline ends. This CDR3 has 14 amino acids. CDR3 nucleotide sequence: TGTGCCAGCAGCTTCCCAGGCTCTAACTATGGCTACACCTTC. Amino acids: CASSFPGSNYGYTF.

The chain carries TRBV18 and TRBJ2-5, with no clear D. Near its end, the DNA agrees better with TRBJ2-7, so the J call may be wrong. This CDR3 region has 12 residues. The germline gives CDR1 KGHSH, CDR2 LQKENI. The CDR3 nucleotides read TGTGCCAGCTCACCCGGGTTCGGCGAGCAGTACTTC. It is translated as CASSPGFGEQYF.

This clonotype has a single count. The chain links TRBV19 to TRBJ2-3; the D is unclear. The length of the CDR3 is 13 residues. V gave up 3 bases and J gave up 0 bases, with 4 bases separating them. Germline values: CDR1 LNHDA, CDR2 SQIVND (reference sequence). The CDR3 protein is CASSIKSTDTQYF. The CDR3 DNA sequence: TGTGCCAGTAGTATCAAGAGCACAGATACGCAGTATTTT. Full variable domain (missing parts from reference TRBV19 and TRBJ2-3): DGGITQSPKYLFRKEGQNVTLSCEQNLNHDAMYWYRQDPGQGLRLIYYSQIVNDFQKGDIAEGYSVSREKKESFPLTVTSAQKNPTAFYLCASSIKSTDTQYFGPGTRLTVL.

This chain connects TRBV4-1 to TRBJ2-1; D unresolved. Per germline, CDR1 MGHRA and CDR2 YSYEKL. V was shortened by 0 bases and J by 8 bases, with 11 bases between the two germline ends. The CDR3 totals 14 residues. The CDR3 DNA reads TGCGCCAGCAGCCAAGATCCGAATTCTTATGAGCAGTTCTTC. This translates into CASSQDPNSYEQFF.

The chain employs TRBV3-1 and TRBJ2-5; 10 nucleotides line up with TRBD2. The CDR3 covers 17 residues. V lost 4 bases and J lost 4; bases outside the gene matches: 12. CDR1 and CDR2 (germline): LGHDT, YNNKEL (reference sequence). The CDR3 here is CASSPELAGAIRETQYF. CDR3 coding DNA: TGTGCCAGCAGCCCGGAGCTAGCGGGGGCCATTCGAGAGACCCAGTACTTC.

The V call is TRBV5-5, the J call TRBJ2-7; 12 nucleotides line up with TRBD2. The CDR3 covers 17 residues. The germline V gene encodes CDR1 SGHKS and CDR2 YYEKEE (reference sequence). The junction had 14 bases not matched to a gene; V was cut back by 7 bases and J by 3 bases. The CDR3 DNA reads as TGTGCCAGCGGCTCGGGGACGGGACTAGCGGGTTTCTACGAGCAGTACTTC. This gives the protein CASGSGTGLAGFYEQYF. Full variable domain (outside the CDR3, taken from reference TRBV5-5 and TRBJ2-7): DAGVTQSPTHLIKTRGQQVTLRCSPISGHKSVSWYQQVLGQGPQFIFQYYEKEERGRGNFPDRFSARQFPNYSSELNVNALLLGDSALYLCASGSGTGLAGFYEQYFGPGTRLTVT.

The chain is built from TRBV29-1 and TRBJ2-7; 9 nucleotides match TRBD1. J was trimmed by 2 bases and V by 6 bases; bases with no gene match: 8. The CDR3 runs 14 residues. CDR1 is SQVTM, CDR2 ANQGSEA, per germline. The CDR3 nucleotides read TGCAGCGTCGCCGGGACAGGGAAGACCTACGAGCAGTACTTC. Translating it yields CSVAGTGKTYEQYF.

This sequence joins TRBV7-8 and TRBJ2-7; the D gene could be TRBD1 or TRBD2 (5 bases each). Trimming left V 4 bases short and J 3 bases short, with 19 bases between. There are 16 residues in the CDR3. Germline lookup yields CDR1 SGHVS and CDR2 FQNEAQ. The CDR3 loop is CASSSRPRETRYEQYF. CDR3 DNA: TGTGCCAGCAGCTCGCGCCCCAGGGAGACCCGCTACGAGCAGTACTTC.

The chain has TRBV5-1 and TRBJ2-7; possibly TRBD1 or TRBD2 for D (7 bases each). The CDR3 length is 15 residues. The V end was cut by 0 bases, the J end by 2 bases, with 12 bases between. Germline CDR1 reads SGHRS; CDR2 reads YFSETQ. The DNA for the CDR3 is TGCGCCAGCAGCTTGGAGCCAGGGGGGGCCTACGAGCAGTACTTC. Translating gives CASSLEPGGAYEQYF. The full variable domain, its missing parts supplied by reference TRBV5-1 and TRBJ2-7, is KAGVTQTPRYLIKTRGQQVTLSCSPISGHRSVSWYQQTPGQGLQFLFEYFSETQRNKGNFPGRFSGRQFSNSRSEMNVSTLELGDSALYLCASSLEPGGAYEQYFGPGTRLTVT.

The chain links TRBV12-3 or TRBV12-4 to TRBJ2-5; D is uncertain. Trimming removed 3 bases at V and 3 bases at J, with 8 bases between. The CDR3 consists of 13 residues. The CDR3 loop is CASSFPPEETQYF. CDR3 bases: TGTGCCAGCAGTTTTCCCCCCGAAGAGACCCAGTACTTC.

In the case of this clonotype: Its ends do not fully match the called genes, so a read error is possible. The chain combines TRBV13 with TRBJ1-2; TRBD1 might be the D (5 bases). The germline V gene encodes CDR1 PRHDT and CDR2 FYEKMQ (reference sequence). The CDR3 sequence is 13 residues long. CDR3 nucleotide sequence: TGTGTCAGCAGCTTGACAGATAACTATGGCTACACCTTC. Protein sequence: CVSSLTDNYGYTF.

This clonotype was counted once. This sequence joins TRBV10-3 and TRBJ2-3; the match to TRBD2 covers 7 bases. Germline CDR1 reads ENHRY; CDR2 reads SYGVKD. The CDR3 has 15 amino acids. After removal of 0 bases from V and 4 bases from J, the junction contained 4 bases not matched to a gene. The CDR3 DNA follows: TGTGCCATCAGTGAGTCGCCGGGGAGGGCAGATACGCAGTATTTT. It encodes CAISESPGRADTQYF.

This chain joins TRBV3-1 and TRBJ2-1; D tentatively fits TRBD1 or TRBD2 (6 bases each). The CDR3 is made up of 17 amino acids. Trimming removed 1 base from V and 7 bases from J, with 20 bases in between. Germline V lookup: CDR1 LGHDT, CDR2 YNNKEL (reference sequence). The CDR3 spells CASSQGLGGRSRNEQFF. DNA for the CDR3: TGTGCCAGCAGCCAAGGTCTAGGGGGGAGGAGCAGGAATGAGCAGTTCTTC.

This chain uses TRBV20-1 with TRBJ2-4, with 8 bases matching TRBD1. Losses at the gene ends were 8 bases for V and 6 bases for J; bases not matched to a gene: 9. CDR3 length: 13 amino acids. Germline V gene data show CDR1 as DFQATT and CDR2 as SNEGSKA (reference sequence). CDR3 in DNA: TGCAGTTCAAGACAGGGGTGGGGAAACATTCAGTACTTC. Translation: CSSRQGWGNIQYF.

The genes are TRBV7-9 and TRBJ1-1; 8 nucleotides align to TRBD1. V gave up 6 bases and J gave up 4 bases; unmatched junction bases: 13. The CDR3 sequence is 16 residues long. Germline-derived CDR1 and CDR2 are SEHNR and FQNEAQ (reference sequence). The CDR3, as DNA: TGTGCCAGCAGAACCGGGACAGGTACGTTAGGCACTGAAGCTTTCTTT. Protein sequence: CASRTGTGTLGTEAFF.

This chain's CDR3 is CASSLVLGGTRVKRQPQHF. The CDR3 DNA sequence: TGTGCCAGCAGCTTGGTCCTAGGAGGGACAAGAGTGAAACGTCAGCCCCAGCATTTT. The gene calls are TRBV5-8 and TRBJ1-5; a weak D match, TRBD1 (6 bases). The germline gives CDR1 SGHTS, CDR2 YDEGEE. V lost 0 bases and J 6 bases, leaving 25 bases between the germline ends. CDR3 length equals 19 residues.

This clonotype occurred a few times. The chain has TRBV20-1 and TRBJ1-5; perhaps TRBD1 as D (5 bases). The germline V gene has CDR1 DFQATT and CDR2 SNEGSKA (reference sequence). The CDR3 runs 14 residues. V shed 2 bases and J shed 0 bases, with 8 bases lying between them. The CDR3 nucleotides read TGCAGTGCTAGACAGGGCTATAGCAATCAGCCCCAGCATTTT. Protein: CSARQGYSNQPQHF.